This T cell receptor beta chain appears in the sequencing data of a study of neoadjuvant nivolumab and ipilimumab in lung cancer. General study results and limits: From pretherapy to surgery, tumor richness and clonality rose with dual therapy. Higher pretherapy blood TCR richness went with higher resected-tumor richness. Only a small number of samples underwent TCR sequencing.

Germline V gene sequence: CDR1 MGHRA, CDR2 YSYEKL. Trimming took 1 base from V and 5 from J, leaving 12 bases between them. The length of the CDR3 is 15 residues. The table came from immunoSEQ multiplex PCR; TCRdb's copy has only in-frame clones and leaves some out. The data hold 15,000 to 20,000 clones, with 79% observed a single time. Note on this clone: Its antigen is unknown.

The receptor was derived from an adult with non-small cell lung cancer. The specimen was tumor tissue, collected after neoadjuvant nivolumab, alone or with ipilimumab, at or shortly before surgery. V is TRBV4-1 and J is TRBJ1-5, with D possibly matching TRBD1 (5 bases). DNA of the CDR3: TGCGCCAGCAGCCAAGGAATAGGGACCTATCAGCCCCAGCATTTT. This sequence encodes CASSQGIGTYQPQHF.